Following are 12 T cell receptor beta chains from one sample sequenced in a study of cytomegalovirus exposure and HLA in healthy donors. PCR involved 60 Vbeta and 13 Jbeta primers. Assay used: immunoSEQ multiplex PCR; TCRdb lists only in-frame clones, some missing. The repertoire includes about 190,000 clones, over 70% of them detected once, and approximately 3.9% sits in the top ten. Input material: PBMCs. These receptors were obtained from a man in his fifties in good health and CMV-seronegative.

A single count supports this clone. The V and J genes are TRBV5-1 and TRBJ1-5, with 7 bases lining up with TRBD1. The germline V gene has CDR1 SGHRS and CDR2 YFSETQ. This CDR3 is built from 18 residues. V shed 4 bases and J 0 bases; nucleotides not matched to a gene: 13. DNA for the CDR3: TGCGCCAGCAGCAGGGCCGCGGGACAGCCGTATAGCAATCAGCCCCAGCATTTT. This gives the protein CASSRAAGQPYSNQPQHF.

The chain recombines TRBV27 with TRBJ1-2; possibly TRBD1 for D (6 bases). CDR1 is MNHEY, CDR2 SMNVEV, per germline (reference sequence). Trimming left V 5 bases short and J 1 base short, with 14 bases between. The CDR3 is 15 amino acids. CDR3 region: CASSPGQLINYGYTF. In DNA form, the CDR3 reads TGTGCCAGCAGTCCCGGACAGCTCATTAACTATGGCTACACCTTC.

The chain carries TRBV12-5 and TRBJ1-4; D is uncertain. CDR1 LGHNT and CDR2 FRNRAP come from the germline V gene. This CDR3 has 14 residues. V lost 4 bases, J lost 1 base, and 7 bases lay in between. The CDR3 is CASGSPRTNEKLFF. DNA for the CDR3: TGTGCTAGTGGTTCCCCCCGAACTAATGAAAAACTGTTTTTT. Drawing the rest from reference TRBV12-5 and TRBJ1-4, the complete variable domain is DARVTQTPRHKVTEMGQEVTMRCQPILGHNTVFWYRQTMMQGLELLAYFRNRAPLDDSGMPKDRFSAEMPDATLATLKIQPSEPRDSAVYFCASGSPRTNEKLFFGSGTQLSVL.

The chain links TRBV29-1 to TRBJ2-7; D may be TRBD1 (5 bases). V shed 0 bases and J shed 9 bases, with 9 bases lying between them. CDR3 length: 11 residues. Germline V gene sequence: CDR1 SQVTM, CDR2 ANQGSEA. CDR3 sequence (DNA): TGCAGCGTTGAAGACAGGGTGATGCAGTACTTC. Residues: CSVEDRVMQYF.

The gene calls are TRBV6-5 and TRBJ2-3; 8 bases fit TRBD2. The germline V gene encodes CDR1 MNHEY and CDR2 SVGAGI. V was pared by 6 bases and J by 2 bases, with 4 bases of the junction left unmatched. This CDR3 comprises 14 residues. The CDR3 coding sequence is TGTGCCAGCAGCCCCGGGGGGGTCACAGATACGCAGTATTTT. It specifies CASSPGGVTDTQYF.

The chain combines TRBV28 with TRBJ1-1; TRBD1 aligns across 7 bases. V shed 5 bases and J 7 bases; nucleotides not matched to a gene: 4. The CDR3 contains 12 residues. Germline V CDR1 and CDR2: MDHEN, SYDVKM. Here the CDR3 DNA reads TGTGCCAGCAGTCTTCAGGGGGGTGAAGCTTTCTTT. As protein: CASSLQGGEAFF.

The V and J genes are TRBV7-2 and TRBJ2-7; 9 nucleotides align to TRBD1. Looked up from germline, CDR1 is SGHTA and CDR2 is FQGNSA. The CDR3 loop spans 16 amino acids. V lost 4 bases to trimming and J lost 6 bases; unmatched junction nucleotides: 13. Written as DNA, the CDR3 is TGTGCCAGCAGCTCCAGACACACCGGGACAGGGAGCGAGCAGTACTTC. This encodes CASSSRHTGTGSEQYF.

This clone was recorded once. Relative to the germline gene, one junction end is altered; a read error may explain this. The chain joins TRBV7-9 to TRBJ2-2; 12 bases are shared with TRBD2. The CDR3 length is 17 residues. CDR1 is SEHNR, CDR2 FQNEAQ, per germline (reference sequence). CDR3 sequence: CSSSLRTSGATVGELFF. CDR3 DNA sequence: TGTTCCAGCAGCCTACGGACTAGCGGGGCTACTGTCGGGGAGCTGTTTTTT.

The chain carries TRBV5-1 and TRBJ2-5; 13 bases map to TRBD2. CDR3 length equals 16 residues. The germline V gene has CDR1 SGHRS and CDR2 YFSETQ. Germline trimming cut 4 bases from V and 2 bases from J; bases unmatched to any gene: 5. The CDR3 loop reads CASSPGTSGVQETQYF. DNA for the CDR3: TGCGCCAGCAGCCCTGGGACTAGCGGGGTACAAGAGACCCAGTACTTC.

The gene calls are TRBV5-4 and TRBJ1-2, with D hard to call. This CDR3 comprises 15 residues. V lost 3 bases and J lost 2, with 14 bases in between. Germline assignment: CDR1 SGHNT and CDR2 YYREEE (reference sequence). The CDR3 is CASSSRVALNYGYTF. The DNA for the CDR3 is TGTGCCAGCAGCTCGAGGGTAGCCCTCAACTATGGCTACACCTTC.

The chain has TRBV29-1 and TRBJ1-1; TRBD1 might be the D (6 bases). This CDR3 is 14 amino acids long. Germline assignment: CDR1 SQVTM and CDR2 ANQGSEA. V was trimmed by 7 bases and J by 1 base, leaving 16 bases between them. The CDR3 protein is CSARPPQGNTEAFF. In DNA, the CDR3 is TGCAGCGCAAGACCGCCACAGGGGAACACTGAAGCTTTCTTT.

A few counts support this clone. The rearrangement joins TRBV7-2 to TRBJ2-7; tentatively, D is TRBD2 (6 bases). Trimming left V 6 bases short and J 2 bases short, with 14 bases between. Per germline, CDR1 SGHTA and CDR2 FQGNSA. The CDR3 runs 14 residues. The CDR3 bases are TGTGCCAGCAGTTCTATAGGGACTCCCTACGAGCAGTACTTC. Its translation: CASSSIGTPYEQYF.